This TCR beta chain stems from a study of CD8 T cells in ankylosing spondylitis. As regards this clonotype: Its antigen remains unidentified.

Regarding the study as a whole: Apparently characteristic of ankylosing spondylitis blood was a TCR beta motif (about eight highly homologous variants). Clones that were linked to disease were CD8+ and were relatively rare in peripheral blood. Significantly higher representation of disease-linked clones was reported for matched ankylosing spondylitis synovial fluid.

The V gene end was trimmed by 5 bases and the J gene end by 3 bases; junction bases not matched to a gene: 10. CDR1 MNHNS and CDR2 SASEGT come from the germline V gene. The CDR3 spans 15 residues. Quantitative 5'-RACE with molecular barcodes was used to make the TCR beta libraries. TCRdb ran MiXCR on the 5' RACE reads and lists one entry per CDR3 protein. The top ten clones hold about 42% of a sample with roughly 220,000 distinct CDR3 sequences, around 19% of them seen once. The specimen was blood, either unsorted or a sorted T cell fraction (not recorded which). This sequence was found in a male donor with ankylosing spondylitis. The chain employs TRBV6-1 and TRBJ2-7; 7 nucleotides align to TRBD1. CDR3 region: CASSRSTGMGYEQYF. CDR3 coding DNA: TGTGCCAGCAGTCGATCGACAGGGATGGGCTACGAGCAGTACTTC.